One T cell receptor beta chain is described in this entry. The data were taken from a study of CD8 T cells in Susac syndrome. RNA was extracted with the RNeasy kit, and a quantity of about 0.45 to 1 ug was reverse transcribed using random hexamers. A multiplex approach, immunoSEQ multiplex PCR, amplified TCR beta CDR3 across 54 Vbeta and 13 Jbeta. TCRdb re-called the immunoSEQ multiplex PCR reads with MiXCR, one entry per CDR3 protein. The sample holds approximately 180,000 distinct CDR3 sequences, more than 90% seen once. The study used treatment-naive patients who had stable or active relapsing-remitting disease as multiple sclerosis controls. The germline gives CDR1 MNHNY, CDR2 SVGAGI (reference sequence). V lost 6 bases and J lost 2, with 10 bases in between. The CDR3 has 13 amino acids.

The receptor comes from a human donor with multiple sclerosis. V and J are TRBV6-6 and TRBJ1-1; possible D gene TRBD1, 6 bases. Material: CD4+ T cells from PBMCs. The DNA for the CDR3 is TGTGCCAGCAGGAGGACAGCTAACACTGAAGCTTTCTTT. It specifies CASRRTANTEAFF.